Listed below are T cell receptor beta chains from one sample, sequenced in a study of shared clonotypes between healthy human individuals. Sequencing was performed with immunoSEQ multiplex PCR; in TCRdb, only in-frame clones are kept and a portion is missing. The sample contains about 1.5 million clones, 98% of which appear only once. Sequenced input: naive CD4+ T cells sorted from blood. Receptor source: a man younger than 40 in good health. CDR3s include the opening cysteine and the closing phenylalanine or tryptophan. Each record gives: D gene, V gene, J gene, clone size, CDR3 DNA, CDR3 protein. D genes are given only for firm matches. Rows may omit the clone size; those that give it use once, few, many or a size class.

.	TRBV5-1	TRBJ2-3	.	TGCGCCAGCGGGACAACAACTAGCACAGATACGCAGTATTTT	CASGTTTSTDTQYF
TRBD1	TRBV10-3	TRBJ2-1	.	TGTGCCATCAGCGGGACAGGGGGGAATGAGCAGTTCTTC	CAISGTGGNEQFF
.	TRBV6-1	TRBJ2-7	.	TGTGCCAGCAGTGCCTATTACGAGCAGTACTTC	CASSAYYEQYF
.	TRBV18	TRBJ2-1	.	TGTGCCAGCTCACCACCGGATGGGCCATTGGGTGAGCAGTTCTTC	CASSPPDGPLGEQFF
TRBD1	TRBV28	TRBJ1-5	.	TGTGCCAGCGGAAGACAGGGGAATCAGCCCCAGCATTTT	CASGRQGNQPQHF
.	TRBV5-4	TRBJ2-7	.	TGTGCCAGCAGCGACGGGGGCGGGAAGGGAGCCTACGAGCAGTACTTC	CASSDGGGKGAYEQYF
.	TRBV29-1	TRBJ2-7	.	TGCAGCGAAAGGTCCCGACTCGAGACTACCTACGAGCAGTACTTC	CSERSRLETTYEQYF
.	TRBV6-4	TRBJ1-1	.	TGTGCCAGCAAGGCGGAGGAGGCTAGCACTGAAGCTTTCTTT	CASKAEEASTEAFF
TRBD1	TRBV19	TRBJ1-5	.	TGTGCCAGCGGCGACAGGGGCAATCAGCCCCAGCATTTT	CASGDRGNQPQHF
TRBD1	TRBV5-1	TRBJ2-7	.	TGCGCCAGCAGCTATAGTTGGGGGACAGGGGGCTCCTACGAGCAGTACTTC	CASSYSWGTGGSYEQYF
.	TRBV27	TRBJ1-2	.	TGTGCCAGCAGGTCCCCGTCGAACAGAACAAGCCTAAACTATGGCTACACCTTC	CASRSPSNRTSLNYGYTF
.	TRBV9	TRBJ2-5	.	TGTGCCAGCAGCGTAGAGAATGGGGGTGGAGGGGAGACCCAGTACTTC	CASSVENGGGGETQYF
TRBD2	TRBV5-1	TRBJ2-1	.	TGCGCCAGCACGAGACTAGCGGAAGCCTCCTACAATGAGCAGTTCTTC	CASTRLAEASYNEQFF
.	TRBV5-4	TRBJ1-3	.	TGTGCCAGCAGCAGAGACAGGTCTGGAAACACCATATATTTT	CASSRDRSGNTIYF
TRBD1	TRBV7-3	TRBJ2-1	.	TGTGCCAGCAGCGTCACAGGGGGCACGGATGAGCAGTTCTTC	CASSVTGGTDEQFF
TRBD2	TRBV5-1	TRBJ2-1	.	TGCGCCAGCAGCTTCTCTAGCGGGAGGTACAATGAGCAGTTCTTC	CASSFSSGRYNEQFF
.	TRBV7-2	TRBJ2-5	.	TGTGCCAGCAGCTTAGTCAGGAGGGAGACCCAGTACTTC	CASSLVRRETQYF
TRBD1	TRBV9	TRBJ1-1	.	TGTGCCAGCAGCGTATCAGGGGGAGCCACTGAAGCTTTCTTT	CASSVSGGATEAFF
.	TRBV6-1	TRBJ1-2	once	TGTGCCAGCAGTGTGACAGTTCTCAACTATGGCTACACCTTC	CASSVTVLNYGYTF
.	TRBV6-5	TRBJ2-3	once	TGTGCCAGCAGTTATTTTGGAGGGGGCCGGGGTACGCAGTATTTT	CASSYFGGGRGTQYF
TRBD1	TRBV11-2	TRBJ1-1	.	TGTGCCAGCAGCTTAGATTTGTCGAGGACAGGGGCCGCCACTGAAGCTTTCTTT	CASSLDLSRTGAATEAFF
TRBD2	TRBV28	TRBJ2-5	.	TGTGCCAGCAGTGCGGGGGGCAGGGAGACCCAGTACTTC	CASSAGGRETQYF
.	TRBV7-2	TRBJ2-3	.	TGTGCCAGCAGCCTAGACTGGAGCACAGATACGCAGTATTTT	CASSLDWSTDTQYF
TRBD1	TRBV2	TRBJ2-5	.	TGTGCCGGGGCTCGGGACAGGGGCGGGGAGACCCAGTACTTC	CAGARDRGGETQYF
.	TRBV7-2	TRBJ2-7	.	TGTGCCAGCAGCGCTAGCTACGAGCAGTACTTC	CASSASYEQYF
.	TRBV7-2	TRBJ1-2	.	TGTGCCAGCAGTCCCGCCCCGGTAGGGTATGGCTACACCTTC	CASSPAPVGYGYTF
TRBD1	TRBV11-2	TRBJ2-2	.	TGTGCCAGCAGCTCTTACAGGGGATACACCGGGGAGCTGTTTTTT	CASSSYRGYTGELFF
.	TRBV5-4	TRBJ2-7	once	TGTGCCAGCAGCTTCCTAGCTCGGGAGTCCCACGAGCAGTACTTC	CASSFLARESHEQYF
TRBD1	TRBV28	TRBJ1-3	.	TGTGCCAGCAGCTCACAGGGGGGGAAGAACACCATATATTTT	CASSSQGGKNTIYF
.	TRBV7-8	TRBJ2-5	.	TGTGCCAGCGCCTCTAGGCCGTCGGAGACCCAGTACTTC	CASASRPSETQYF
TRBD2	TRBV5-1	TRBJ2-2	.	TGCGCCAGCAGCTGGGGGACTAGCGGGAGGTCAGGCGGGGAGCTGTTTTTT	CASSWGTSGRSGGELFF
.	TRBV7-8	TRBJ2-7	.	TGTGCCAGCAGCTTGGCAAGGGGGAGGGGGTACGAGCAGTACTTC	CASSLARGRGYEQYF
.	TRBV15	TRBJ1-1	.	TGTGCCACCAGCAGAGATAGGGTAACTGAAGCTTTCTTT	CATSRDRVTEAFF
.	TRBV7-8	TRBJ1-4	.	TGTGCCAGCAGTCCCCTGGGGGCAGAAAATGAAAAACTGTTTTTT	CASSPLGAENEKLFF
TRBD2	TRBV5-1	TRBJ2-7	.	TGCGCCAGCAGCTCCGGGACTAGCGTTTTGACTGTGAAGCAGTACTTC	CASSSGTSVLTVKQYF
.	TRBV18	TRBJ2-7	.	TGTGCCAGCTCAGGGACGGCTTCCTACGAGCAGTACTTC	CASSGTASYEQYF
.	TRBV5-1	TRBJ2-2	.	TGCGCCAGCAGCTTGGAACGGACAAGGACAACCGGGGAGCTGTTTTTT	CASSLERTRTTGELFF